These 22 T cell receptor beta chains were sequenced from one sample in a study of blood T cell repertoires in COVID-19 (dated by TCRdb to 2020 to 2021). Receptor libraries were prepared by the immunoSEQ multiplex PCR assay. Held by TCRdb, this immuneACCESS table contains in-frame sequences only and omits some clones. Under half of the omission traces to an unresolved V gene where checked; the cause of the rest is unknown. For this sample the table gives 300,000 or so clones, of which approximately 90% were detected only once. Approximately 4% of the sample rests with the top ten. The sequencing input was peripheral blood. The receptors stem from a middle-aged woman with acute or convalescent COVID-19.

This clone was observed a handful of times. J is TRBJ1-2 and V is TRBV24-1, with 9 bases identical to TRBD1. The CDR3 sequence is 12 residues long. CDR1 is KGHDR, CDR2 SFDVKD, per germline. V was pared by 7 bases and J by 6 bases, with 2 bases of the junction left unmatched. CDR3 residues: CATRQGADGYTF. DNA of the CDR3: TGTGCCACCAGACAGGGGGCGGATGGCTACACCTTC.

The chain has TRBV2 and TRBJ1-2; no definite D call. The germline V and J ends were trimmed by 4 bases and 2 bases, with 5 bases remaining between them. This CDR3 region has 12 residues. The germline CDR1 and CDR2 sequences are SNHLY and FYNNEI. In DNA form, the CDR3 reads TGTGCCAGCAGTGTGGCCAACTATGGCTACACCTTC. It yields the protein CASSVANYGYTF.

This rearrangement joins TRBV4-1 to TRBJ2-1; unclear D gene. CDR1 and CDR2 (germline): MGHRA, YSYEKL. Between the trimmed V and J ends, which lost 3 bases and 4 bases, there was a span of 7 bases. The CDR3 covers 13 residues. The CDR3, as DNA: TGCGCCAGCAGCCAGGAGAATTACAATGAGCAGTTCTTC. Translation: CASSQENYNEQFF.

The V gene is TRBV6-6, the J gene TRBJ2-7; TRBD2 matches 7 bases. The CDR3 has 13 amino acids. In germline, CDR1 is MNHNY, CDR2 SVGAGI (reference sequence). J lost 6 bases, V lost 9 bases, and 11 bases had no gene match. CDR3 loop: CASSTGTGGEQYV. Here the CDR3 DNA reads TGTGCCAGTTCCACGGGGACGGGAGGCGAGCAGTACGTC.

This chain links TRBV30 with TRBJ2-6; D unclear. The CDR3 has 15 residues. Trimming stripped 0 bases from V and 0 bases from J, with 6 bases between. In germline, CDR1 is GTSNPN, CDR2 SVGIG (reference sequence). DNA of the CDR3: TGTGCCTGGAGTGTTCAGAACTCTGGGGCCAACGTCCTGACTTTC. It encodes CAWSVQNSGANVLTF.

This chain uses TRBV29-1 with TRBJ2-1, with D possibly TRBD1 on 6 matching bases. The germline V gene encodes CDR1 SQVTM and CDR2 ANQGSEA. CDR3 length: 14 amino acids. The V and J ends lost 1 base and 4 bases respectively, with 11 bases between them. The CDR3 region is CSVEGSQGYNEQFF. The CDR3 region has the DNA TGCAGCGTTGAAGGCAGTCAGGGGTACAATGAGCAGTTCTTC.

At least ten counts were recorded for this clone. The chain is built from TRBV27 and TRBJ2-3, with D tentatively TRBD1 (5 bases). The CDR3 spans 16 residues. Germline V gives CDR1 MNHEY, CDR2 SMNVEV (reference sequence). V lost 4 bases and J 6 bases, leaving 20 bases between the germline ends. CDR3 in amino acids: CASSSLMSSSGDTQYF. Here the CDR3 DNA reads TGTGCCAGCAGTTCACTAATGAGCAGTTCAGGGGATACGCAGTATTTT.

This chain uses TRBV6-6 with TRBJ1-6, with no clear D. The CDR3 has 16 residues. CDR1 is MNHNY and CDR2 is SVGAGI in the germline V gene (reference sequence). Trimming took off 8 bases at V and 6 bases at J, with 20 bases between the two ends. The CDR3 loop is CASGGGSGGPNSPLHF. The DNA of the CDR3 is TGTGCCAGCGGTGGTGGATCGGGAGGGCCTAATTCACCCCTCCACTTT.

The gene calls are TRBV30 and TRBJ2-5; D uncertain. CDR1 and CDR2 (germline): GTSNPN, SVGIG (reference sequence). CDR3 length: 11 amino acids. The ends were cut back, 0 bases at V and 5 bases at J, with 4 bases in the middle. This chain's CDR3 is CAWSVLETQYF. As DNA, the CDR3 is TGTGCCTGGAGTGTACTCGAGACCCAGTACTTC.

V usage is TRBV2 and J usage is TRBJ2-3; 9 bases align to TRBD1. J was trimmed by 3 bases and V by 7 bases; bases with no gene match: 5. The CDR3 totals 14 residues. Germline CDR1 reads SNHLY; CDR2 reads FYNNEI. CDR3 coding DNA: TGTGCCAGCAAGGGACAGGGATTGACAGATACGCAGTATTTT. Amino acids: CASKGQGLTDTQYF. The whole variable domain, filled in from reference TRBV2 and TRBJ2-3, reads EPEVTQTPSHQVTQMGQEVILRCVPISNHLYFYWYRQILGQKVEFLVSFYNNEISEKSEIFDDQFSVERPDGSNFTLKIRSTKLEDSAMYFCASKGQGLTDTQYFGPGTRLTVL.

J is TRBJ1-6 and V is TRBV6-5; 7 bases align to TRBD1. The V gene end was trimmed by 7 bases and the J gene end by 7 bases; junction bases not matched to a gene: 7. CDR1 MNHEY and CDR2 SVGAGI come from the germline V gene. This CDR3 is 14 amino acids long. Here the CDR3 reads CASMLTGRNSPLHF. CDR3 coding DNA: TGTGCCAGCATGCTGACAGGGAGGAATTCACCCCTCCACTTT.

Details on this clone: Compared with germline, one end of the junction differs, possibly owing to a read error. The same CDR3 can be traced to other DNA sequences in this sample. The chain recombines TRBV5-1 with TRBJ1-2; TRBD1 is a possible D gene (5 bases). The CDR3 length is 14 residues. CDR1 and CDR2 from the germline V gene are SGHRS and YFSETQ. Here the CDR3 reads CASTFDSDYYGYTF. The CDR3 DNA reads TGCGCTAGCACCTTCGACAGCGATTACTATGGCTACACCTTC.

The rearrangement links TRBV19 to TRBJ2-3, with 7 bases identical to TRBD1. The CDR3 runs 18 residues. In germline, CDR1 is LNHDA, CDR2 SQIVND (reference sequence). J was trimmed by 0 bases and V by 5 bases; bases with no gene match: 14. The CDR3 region has the DNA TGTGCCAGTAGTGAATGGACAGGTTTTGCAACCAGCACAGATACGCAGTATTTT. This codes for CASSEWTGFATSTDTQYF.

CDR3 in DNA: TGTGCCAGCAGCTTGGTGGGACAAATTAATTCACCCCTCCACTTT. Its translation: CASSLVGQINSPLHF. The chain uses TRBV5-6 and TRBJ1-6; D is possibly TRBD1 (6 bases). The CDR3 runs 15 residues. V lost 0 bases and J lost 6, with 10 bases in between. Germline V gene sequence: CDR1 SGHDT, CDR2 YYEEEE.

V is TRBV30 and J is TRBJ2-1; 9 bases are a match to TRBD2. Trimming at V came to 3 bases and at J to 6 bases, leaving 9 bases not matched to a gene. From germline, CDR1 is GTSNPN and CDR2 SVGIG (reference sequence). The CDR3 runs 15 residues. The chain's CDR3 is CAWSALGLASNEQFF. CDR3 DNA sequence: TGTGCCTGGAGCGCTCTGGGACTAGCCTCCAATGAGCAGTTCTTC.

Only one count was recorded for this clone. CDR3 amino acids: CATSGRVGNQPQHF. CDR3 DNA sequence: TGTGCCACCAGTGGGAGGGTAGGCAATCAGCCCCAGCATTTT. V usage is TRBV15 and J usage is TRBJ1-5; D remains unclear. The length of the CDR3 is 14 residues. From germline, CDR1 is LNHNV and CDR2 YYDKDF (reference sequence). Trimming pared 6 bases from V and 2 bases from J, leaving 11 bases between.

The chain couples TRBV10-3 to TRBJ2-7, with a tentative D call TRBD2 (7 bases). CDR3 length equals 12 residues. Trimming cost V 9 bases and J 0 bases, with 9 bases left between them. Germline CDR1 reads ENHRY; CDR2 reads SYGVKD. CDR3 protein: CAIGGDSYEQYV. DNA for the CDR3: TGTGCCATAGGGGGGGACTCCTACGAGCAGTACGTC.

The table lists this clone with a count of one. The chain is built from TRBV12-3 or TRBV12-4 and TRBJ2-1; perhaps TRBD1 as D (6 bases). The CDR3 length is 13 residues. V was cut by 6 bases and J by 4 bases, with 10 bases left in between. CDR3 DNA: TGTGCCAGCAGACAGGGTTTGTACAATGAGCAGTTCTTC. Its translation: CASRQGLYNEQFF.

The rearrangement joins TRBV28 to TRBJ1-1; a possible D gene is TRBD1 (5 bases). Trimming stripped 6 bases from V and 5 bases from J, with 19 bases between. The CDR3 has 15 amino acids. The germline V gene has CDR1 MDHEN and CDR2 SYDVKM. This CDR3 is CASRPPMGGATEAFF. The CDR3 DNA reads TGTGCCAGCAGGCCACCGATGGGGGGAGCGACTGAAGCTTTCTTT.

Regarding this clone: Additional DNA sequences in this sample encode the identical CDR3. The V and J genes are TRBV5-1 and TRBJ1-1; D uncertain. Trimming left V 0 bases short and J 0 bases short, with 6 bases between. This CDR3 is 14 amino acids long. Germline lookup yields CDR1 SGHRS and CDR2 YFSETQ. The CDR3 bases are TGCGCCAGCAGCTTGGGGCAGATGAACACTGAAGCTTTCTTT. It specifies CASSLGQMNTEAFF.

The DNA for the CDR3 is TGTGCCAGCTCACTTAACAGGGGTTCGAGCTCCTATAATTCACCCCTCCACTTT. Its translation is CASSLNRGSSSYNSPLHF. V gene TRBV18 combines with J gene TRBJ1-6; 7 bases align to TRBD1. J gave up 0 bases and V 4 bases, and 9 bases lay outside the gene matches. Germline V gene sequence: CDR1 KGHSH, CDR2 LQKENI. There are 18 residues in the CDR3.

This chain joins TRBV7-9 and TRBJ1-2; D gene ambiguous. Deletions cut 5 bases from V and 5 bases from J, with 6 bases between. The CDR3 extends over 11 amino acids. Per germline, CDR1 SEHNR and CDR2 FQNEAQ (reference sequence). The CDR3 sequence is CASSARYGYTF. CDR3 bases: TGTGCCAGCAGCGCTCGGTATGGCTACACCTTC.